The present T cell receptor (beta chain) was sequenced within a study of cytomegalovirus exposure and HLA in healthy donors. Overall study context: Among around 170 million T cells, an earlier analysis found about 100 million unique TCR beta sequences. Regarding the study as a whole: Later, TCR association rates were found to vary by HLA locus, highest for DRB1 and lowest for HLA-C. In a later analysis, compared with equally common non-associated chains, HLA-associated beta chains were more expanded.

This clone occurred a few times. Its target is not known. The PCR contained 60 Vbeta and 13 Jbeta primers. Generated by immunoSEQ multiplex PCR, the TCRdb table keeps only in-frame clones and is missing some. This sample has some 180,000 clones, with roughly 79% found just once. Trimming removed 3 bases from V and 4 bases from J, with 8 bases in between. This CDR3 is 13 amino acids long. Germline V gene lookup returns CDR1 MNHEY and CDR2 SVGAGI. The rearrangement joins TRBV6-5 to TRBJ2-3, with D possibly TRBD2 on 5 matching bases. This receptor was obtained from a male donor in good health and CMV-seronegative. The sample was PBMCs. CDR3 nucleotide sequence: TGTGCCAGCAGTTATACTAGGGCAGATACGCAGTATTTT. Amino acids: CASSYTRADTQYF.